This TCR beta chain was obtained from a study of OX40 agonist ivuxolimab in advanced cancers. General notes on the study: The costimulatory receptor OX40 (CD134) was targeted by ivuxolimab, a fully human IgG2 agonistic monoclonal antibody. Intravenous ivuxolimab was administered to patients every 2 weeks at six dose levels: 0.01, 0.1, 0.3, 1.5, 3 and 10 mg/kg. Of the roughly 54 dose-escalation patients, hepatocellular carcinoma was present in approximately 20, melanoma in approximately 15, renal cell carcinoma in 9 and head and neck cancer in 9. The dose-escalation cohort was 82.7% male with a mean age of approximately 60 years, ranging from about 23 to 85. Prior anti-PD-1, anti-PD-L1 or anti-CTLA-4 therapy was permitted, and checkpoint inhibitors had been received by roughly two fifths of dose-escalation patients. Partial responses occurred in three dose-escalation patients, of whom one had hepatocellular carcinoma and two had cutaneous melanoma. The point of sequencing TCRbeta in the periphery was to test whether ivuxolimab changed TCR sequence diversity and drove clonal T-cell expansion. The paper describes the monotherapy dose-escalation part (N ≈ 52 patients) of the phase I trial of ivuxolimab.

The trial excluded patients who had a history of autoimmune disease or who were on systemic immunosuppression. Peripheral blood for TCR sequencing was collected from all dose cohorts at baseline, on cycle 4 day 1, and on cycle 7 day 1. The samples were taken from a phase I, first-in-human, multicenter, open-label dose-escalation trial of ivuxolimab. Adults with locally advanced or metastatic head and neck squamous cell, hepatocellular, melanoma or renal cell carcinoma were enrolled in the trial. Before TCR sequencing, CD4+ and CD8+ T cells were separately sorted from peripheral blood. The CDR3 holds 13 amino acids from the cysteine to the phenylalanine. Only the CDR3 portion is preserved as DNA: 39 bases, with reading frame beginning at the first base. CDR1 and CDR2 are read off the germline V gene (reference sequence) as LNHDA and SQIVND. V sheds 3 bases and J sheds 2 bases, leaving 8 bases between their ends.

Genomic DNA was extracted from sorted cells for sequencing of the TCRbeta CDR3 region. TCRbeta CDR3 regions were sequenced using the immunoSEQ Assay. TCRdb obtained this table from immuneACCESS and retained in-frame rearrangements with V and J assigned. These tables miss some clones; where compared with another copy, unresolved V genes account for less than half of the shortfall, and the remainder is unexplained. The sample data list roughly 20,000 clones, and 85% of these were observed just once. The ten largest clonotypes hold around 38% of the sample. The paper as a whole reports these results and caveats: Low levels of normalized T-cell clonal expansion were also seen in some nonresponding patients. In the 0.1-3.0 mg/kg groups, partial responders were among the patients with the lowest normalized peripheral clonal expansion, particularly in CD8+ T cells. Antigen specificity was not determined for the clonally expanded peripheral T cells. At doses from 0.1 to 3.0 mg/kg, clonal expansion was seen in both CD4+ and CD8+ blood T cells between baseline and week 6. After ivuxolimab, expanded clones were on average more numerous among CD8+ T cells than among CD4+ T cells.

Remarks on this clone: Its antigen is still unknown. No qualities accompany the bases; no much larger clone lies one base away.

The sequence derives from an adult with an advanced solid tumor such as melanoma, head and neck, liver or kidney cancer. Recombination linked TRBV19 to TRBJ2-7, with the identity of the D gene unclear. Sample: CD4+ or CD8+ T cells sorted from blood, taken in a trial of the OX40 agonist ivuxolimab. The bases read TGTGCCAGTAGTATCCAAACAGCCTACGAGCAGTACTTC. Its protein product is CASSIQTAYEQYF.